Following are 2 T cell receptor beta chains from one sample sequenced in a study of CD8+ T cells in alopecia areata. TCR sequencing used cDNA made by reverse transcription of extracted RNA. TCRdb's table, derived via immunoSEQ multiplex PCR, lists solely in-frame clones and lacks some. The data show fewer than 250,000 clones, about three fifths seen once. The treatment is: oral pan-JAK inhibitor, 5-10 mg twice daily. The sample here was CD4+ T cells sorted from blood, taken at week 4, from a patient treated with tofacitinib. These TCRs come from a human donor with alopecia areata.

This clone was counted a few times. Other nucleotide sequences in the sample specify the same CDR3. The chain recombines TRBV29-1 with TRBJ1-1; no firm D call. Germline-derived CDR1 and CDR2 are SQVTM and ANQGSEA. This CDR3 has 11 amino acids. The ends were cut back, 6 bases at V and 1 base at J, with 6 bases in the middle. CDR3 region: CSVPRNTEAFF. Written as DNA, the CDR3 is TGCAGCGTACCCAGGAACACTGAAGCTTTCTTT.

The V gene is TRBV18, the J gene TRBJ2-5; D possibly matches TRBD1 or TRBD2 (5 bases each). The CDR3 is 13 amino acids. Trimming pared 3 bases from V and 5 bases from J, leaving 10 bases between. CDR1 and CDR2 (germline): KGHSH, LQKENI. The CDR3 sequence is CASSPGVEETQYF. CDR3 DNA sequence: TGTGCCAGCTCACCGGGGGTTGAGGAGACCCAGTACTTC.